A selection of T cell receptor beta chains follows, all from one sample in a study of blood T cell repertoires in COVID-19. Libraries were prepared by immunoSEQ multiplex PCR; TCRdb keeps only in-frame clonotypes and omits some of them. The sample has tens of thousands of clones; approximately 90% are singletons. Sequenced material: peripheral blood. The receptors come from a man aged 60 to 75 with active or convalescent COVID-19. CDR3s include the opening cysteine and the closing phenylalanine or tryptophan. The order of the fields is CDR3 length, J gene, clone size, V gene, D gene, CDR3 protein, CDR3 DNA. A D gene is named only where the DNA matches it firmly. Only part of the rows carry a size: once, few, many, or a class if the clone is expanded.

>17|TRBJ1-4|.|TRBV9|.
CASSVGAWGNRCEKLFF
TGTGCCAGCAGCGTAGGAGCGTGGGGCAATCGTTGTGAAAAACTGTTTTTT
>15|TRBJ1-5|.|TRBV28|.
CASIPKRPGSQPQHF
TGTGCCAGCATTCCAAAGAGGCCAGGGTCACAGCCCCAGCATTTT
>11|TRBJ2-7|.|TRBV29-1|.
CSVGWGSEQYF
TGCAGCGTTGGCTGGGGCTCCGAGCAGTACTTC
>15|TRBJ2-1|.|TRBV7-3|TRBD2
CASSLRGGVGNEQFF
TGTGCCAGCAGCTTAAGGGGGGGAGTCGGCAATGAGCAGTTCTTC
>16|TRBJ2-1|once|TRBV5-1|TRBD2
CASTRTGGSSYNEQFF
TGCGCCAGCACTCGTACGGGCGGGAGCTCCTACAATGAGCAGTTCTTC
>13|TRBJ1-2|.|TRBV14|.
CASSHGGARGYTF
TGTGCCAGCAGCCATGGGGGGGCTCGTGGCTACACCTTC
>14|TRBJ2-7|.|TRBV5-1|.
CASSFGPGSYEQYF
TGCGCCAGCAGCTTCGGCCCCGGGAGCTACGAGCAGTACTTC
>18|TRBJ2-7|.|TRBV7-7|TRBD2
CASSPHAGGLNSVSEQYF
TGTGCTAGCAGCCCCCATGCGGGGGGTCTTAACTCGGTATCCGAGCAGTACTTC
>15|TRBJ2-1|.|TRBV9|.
CASSAGLLSYNEQFF
TGTGCCAGCAGCGCAGGACTACTCTCCTACAATGAGCAGTTCTTC
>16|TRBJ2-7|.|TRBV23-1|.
CASSLNLGVLSYEQYF
TGCGCCAGCAGTCTCAATCTAGGGGTTTTATCCTACGAGCAGTACTTC
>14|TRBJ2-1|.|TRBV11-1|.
CASSLILAANEQFF
TGTGCCAGCAGCTTAATCCTAGCTGCCAATGAGCAGTTCTTC
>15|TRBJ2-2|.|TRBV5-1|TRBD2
CASSLSLAGGGELFF
TGCGCCAGCAGCTTGAGCCTAGCGGGAGGCGGGGAGCTGTTTTTT
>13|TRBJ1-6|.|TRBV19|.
CASSNRVNSPLHF
TGTGCCAGTAGTAATCGGGTCAATTCACCCCTCCACTTT
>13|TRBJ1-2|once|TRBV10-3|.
CAISEYSLKGYTF
TGTGCCATCAGTGAATACAGCCTTAAGGGCTACACCTTC
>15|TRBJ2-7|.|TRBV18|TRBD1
CASSPRTGGGYEQYF
TGTGCCAGCTCACCCCGGACAGGGGGCGGGTACGAGCAGTACTTC
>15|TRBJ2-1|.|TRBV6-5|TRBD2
CASSYYLAGYNEQFF
TGTGCCAGCAGTTACTACCTAGCGGGGTACAATGAGCAGTTCTTC
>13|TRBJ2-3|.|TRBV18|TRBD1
CASSPQGADTQYF
TGTGCCAGCTCACCCCAGGGGGCAGATACGCAGTATTTT
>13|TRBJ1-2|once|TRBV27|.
CASSFSPPYGYTF
TGTGCCAGCAGTTTCTCCCCCCCCTATGGCTACACCTTC
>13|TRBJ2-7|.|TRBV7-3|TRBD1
CASSYDRGREQYF
TGTGCCAGCAGCTACGACAGGGGGCGAGAGCAGTACTTC
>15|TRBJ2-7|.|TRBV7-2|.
CASSLAATTSYEQYF
TGTGCCAGCAGCTTAGCGGCGACAACATCCTACGAGCAGTACTTC
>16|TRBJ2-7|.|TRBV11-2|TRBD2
CASSPSLAGGTYEQYF
TGTGCCAGCAGCCCTTCACTAGCGGGGGGTACCTACGAGCAGTACTTC
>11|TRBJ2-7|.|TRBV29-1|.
CSVTSGYEQYF
TGCAGCGTGACCTCAGGGTACGAGCAGTACTTC
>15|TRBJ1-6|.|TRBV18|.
CASSPPGRDGSPLHF
TGTGCCAGCTCACCACCGGGGCGCGACGGTTCACCCCTCCACTTT
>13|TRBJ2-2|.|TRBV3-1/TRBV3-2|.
CASSHRNTGELFF
TGTGCCAGCAGCCATAGAAACACCGGGGAGCTGTTTTTT
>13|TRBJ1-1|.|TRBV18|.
CASSPRQTNEAFF
TGTGCCAGCTCACCTAGACAGACGAATGAAGCTTTCTTT
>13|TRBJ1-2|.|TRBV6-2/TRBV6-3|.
CASSPQGNYGYTF
TGTGCCAGCAGTCCACAGGGAAACTATGGCTACACCTTC
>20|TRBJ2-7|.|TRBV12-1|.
CASSFEPLRTRVRMSYEQYF
TGTGCCAGCAGCTTTGAACCCCTCAGGACCAGGGTAAGGATGTCCTACGAGCAGTACTTC
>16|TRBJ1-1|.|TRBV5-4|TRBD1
CASSPRTGSMNTEAFF
TGTGCCAGCAGCCCCCGGACAGGGTCCATGAACACTGAAGCTTTCTTT
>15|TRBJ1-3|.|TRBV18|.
CASSRGQTSGNTIYF
TGTGCCAGCTCCCGTGGACAGACCTCTGGAAACACCATATATTTT
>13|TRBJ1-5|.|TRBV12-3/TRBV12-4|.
CASSFWGDQPQHF
TGTGCCAGCAGTTTTTGGGGGGACCAGCCCCAGCATTTT
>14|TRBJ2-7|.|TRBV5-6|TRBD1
CASSYTDRAYEQYF
TGTGCCAGCAGCTACACGGACAGGGCCTACGAGCAGTACTTC
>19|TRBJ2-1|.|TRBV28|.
CASSLDHSGDLVAYNEQFF
TGTGCCAGCAGTTTAGACCATTCCGGGGATCTTGTTGCCTACAATGAGCAGTTCTTC
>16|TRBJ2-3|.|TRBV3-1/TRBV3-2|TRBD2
CASSPDSGFLTDTQYF
TGTGCCAGCAGCCCTGATAGCGGGTTCCTCACAGATACGCAGTATTTT
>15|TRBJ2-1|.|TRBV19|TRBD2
CASIAAGGSEDEQFF
TGTGCCAGTATCGCAGCGGGAGGTTCCGAGGATGAGCAGTTCTTC
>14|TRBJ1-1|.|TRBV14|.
CASSQEVANTEAFF
TGTGCCAGCAGCCAAGAGGTGGCTAACACTGAAGCTTTCTTT
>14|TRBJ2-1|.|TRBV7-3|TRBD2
CASSLSGSKNEQFF
TGTGCCAGCAGCTTAAGCGGGAGCAAGAATGAGCAGTTCTTC
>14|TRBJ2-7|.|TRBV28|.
CASNLATNSYEQYF
TGTGCCAGCAACCTAGCGACAAACTCCTACGAGCAGTACTTC
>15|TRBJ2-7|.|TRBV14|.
CASSQALANTYEQYF
TGTGCCAGCAGCCAAGCGCTAGCGAATACCTACGAGCAGTACTTC
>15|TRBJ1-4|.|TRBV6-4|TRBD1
CASNLQGAEYEKLFF
TGTGCCAGCAACCTTCAGGGGGCGGAATATGAAAAACTGTTTTTT
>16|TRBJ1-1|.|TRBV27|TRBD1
CASSPDRGRGNTEAFF
TGTGCCAGCAGTCCAGACAGGGGGCGGGGGAACACTGAAGCTTTCTTT
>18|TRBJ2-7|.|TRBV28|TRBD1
CASSLIEDRGTRLDEQYF
TGTGCCAGCAGTTTAATCGAGGACAGGGGTACCCGATTGGACGAGCAGTACTTC
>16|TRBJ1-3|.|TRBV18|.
CASSPVGAPKRGTIYF
TGTGCCAGCTCACCAGTTGGGGCACCCAAGCGGGGCACCATATATTTT
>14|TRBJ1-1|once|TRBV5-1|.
CASSLYWSHTEAFF
TGCGCCAGCAGCTTGTACTGGTCGCACACTGAAGCTTTCTTT
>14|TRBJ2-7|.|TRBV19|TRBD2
CASCLGSGGTEQYF
TGTGCCAGTTGTTTGGGGTCGGGGGGAACCGAGCAGTACTTC
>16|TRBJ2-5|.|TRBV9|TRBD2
CASSVAGLPTQETQYF
TGTGCCAGCAGCGTAGCGGGACTACCCACCCAAGAGACCCAGTACTTC
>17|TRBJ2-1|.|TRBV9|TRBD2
CASSVGPVAGVYNEQFF
TGTGCCAGCAGCGTAGGACCGGTAGCGGGGGTATACAATGAGCAGTTCTTC
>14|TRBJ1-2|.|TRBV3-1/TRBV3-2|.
CASSQDPGNYGYTF
TGTGCCAGCAGCCAAGACCCGGGTAACTATGGCTACACCTTC
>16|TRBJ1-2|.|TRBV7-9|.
CASSFGLGRTNYGYTF
TGTGCCAGCAGCTTCGGACTCGGCAGAACTAACTATGGCTACACCTTC
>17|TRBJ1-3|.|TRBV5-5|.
CASSFRDTGSSGNTIYF
TGTGCCAGCAGCTTCAGAGACACGGGGTCCTCTGGAAACACCATATATTTT
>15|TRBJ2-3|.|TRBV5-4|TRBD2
CASSSGLANTDTQYF
TGTGCCAGCAGTTCGGGACTAGCGAACACAGATACGCAGTATTTT
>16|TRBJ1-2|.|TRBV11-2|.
CASSSVKDSLKRGYTF
TGTGCCAGCAGCTCCGTAAAAGACAGCTTGAAAAGGGGCTACACCTTC
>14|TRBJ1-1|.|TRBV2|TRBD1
CASSLYRTGTEAFF
TGTGCCAGCAGCCTCTACAGGACAGGCACTGAAGCTTTCTTT
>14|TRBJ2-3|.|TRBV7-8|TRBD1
CASSSPDRVDTQYF
TGTGCCAGCAGCTCCCCGGACAGGGTGGATACGCAGTATTTT
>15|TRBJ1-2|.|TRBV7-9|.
CASSLGPSQANGYTF
TGTGCCAGCAGCTTAGGTCCATCGCAGGCTAATGGCTACACCTTC
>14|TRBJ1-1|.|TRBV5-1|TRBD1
CASSPAGGTGRAFF
TGCGCCAGCAGCCCCGCTGGGGGGACAGGGAGGGCTTTCTTT
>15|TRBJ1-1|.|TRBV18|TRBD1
CASSSLITGGTEAFF
TGTGCCAGCTCATCCCTTATAACAGGGGGCACTGAAGCTTTCTTT